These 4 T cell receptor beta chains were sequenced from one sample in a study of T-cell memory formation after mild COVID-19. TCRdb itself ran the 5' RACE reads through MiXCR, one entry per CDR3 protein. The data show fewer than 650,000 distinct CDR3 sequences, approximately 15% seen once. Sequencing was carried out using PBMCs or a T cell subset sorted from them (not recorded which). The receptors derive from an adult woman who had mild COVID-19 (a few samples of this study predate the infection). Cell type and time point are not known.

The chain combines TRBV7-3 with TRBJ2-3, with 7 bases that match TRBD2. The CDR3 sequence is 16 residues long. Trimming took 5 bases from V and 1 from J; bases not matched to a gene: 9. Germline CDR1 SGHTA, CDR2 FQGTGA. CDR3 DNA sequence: TGTGCCAGCAGCCTCCTCGGGGCGGGAGGCACAGATACGCAGTATTTT. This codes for CASSLLGAGGTDTQYF.

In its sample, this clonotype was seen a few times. In nucleotides, the CDR3 is TGTGCCAGCAGCCAATTCAATGAGCAGTTCTTC. It translates to CASSQFNEQFF. V usage is TRBV3-1 and J usage is TRBJ2-1; D is unclear. This CDR3 spans 11 amino acids. V was cut by 2 bases and J by 6 bases, with 2 bases left in between. Per germline, CDR1 LGHDT and CDR2 YNNKEL (reference sequence).

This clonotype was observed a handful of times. The CDR3 DNA reads as TGTGCCAGCAGGTCACCCGGACAGGTCTCGACTGAAGCTTTCTTT. Translating gives CASRSPGQVSTEAFF. The V gene is TRBV12-3 or TRBV12-4, the J gene TRBJ1-1; 7 nucleotides match TRBD1. The length of the CDR3 is 15 residues. Unmatched junction bases numbered 12, after V lost 6 bases and J lost 5 bases.

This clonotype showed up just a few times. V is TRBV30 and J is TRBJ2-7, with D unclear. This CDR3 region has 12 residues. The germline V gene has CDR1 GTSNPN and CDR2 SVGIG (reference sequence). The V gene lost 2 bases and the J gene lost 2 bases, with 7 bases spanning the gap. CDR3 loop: CAWSTTTYEQYF. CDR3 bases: TGTGCCTGGAGTACTACGACCTACGAGCAGTACTTC.